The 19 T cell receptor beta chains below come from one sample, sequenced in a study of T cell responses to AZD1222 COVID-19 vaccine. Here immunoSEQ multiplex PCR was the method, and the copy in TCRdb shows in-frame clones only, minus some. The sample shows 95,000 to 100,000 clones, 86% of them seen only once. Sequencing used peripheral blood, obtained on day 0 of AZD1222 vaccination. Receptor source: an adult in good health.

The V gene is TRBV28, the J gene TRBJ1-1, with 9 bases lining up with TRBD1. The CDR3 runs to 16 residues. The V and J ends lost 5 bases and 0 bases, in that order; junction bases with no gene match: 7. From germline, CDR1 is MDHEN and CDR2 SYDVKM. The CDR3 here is CASSDRGVRMNTEAFF. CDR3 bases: TGTGCCAGCAGTGACAGGGGGGTCAGAATGAACACTGAAGCTTTCTTT.

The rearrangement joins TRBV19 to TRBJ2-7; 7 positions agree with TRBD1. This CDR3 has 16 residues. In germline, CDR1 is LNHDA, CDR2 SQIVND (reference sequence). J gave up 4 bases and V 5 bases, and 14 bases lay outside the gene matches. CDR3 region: CASSAKYRGSHYEQYF. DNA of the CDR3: TGTGCCAGTAGTGCCAAATACAGGGGTTCTCATTACGAGCAGTACTTC.

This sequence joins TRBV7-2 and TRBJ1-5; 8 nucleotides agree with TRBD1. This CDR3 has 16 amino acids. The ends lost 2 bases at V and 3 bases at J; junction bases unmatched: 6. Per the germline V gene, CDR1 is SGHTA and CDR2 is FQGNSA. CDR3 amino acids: CASSLHPTGVNQPQHF. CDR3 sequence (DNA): TGTGCCAGCAGCTTACACCCGACAGGGGTCAATCAGCCCCAGCATTTT.

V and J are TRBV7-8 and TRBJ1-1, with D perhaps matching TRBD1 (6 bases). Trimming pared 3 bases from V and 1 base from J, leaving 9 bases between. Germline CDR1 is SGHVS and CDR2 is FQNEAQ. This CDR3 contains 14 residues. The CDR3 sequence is CASSFGQKNTEAFF. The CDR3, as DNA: TGTGCCAGCAGCTTTGGACAGAAGAACACTGAAGCTTTCTTT.

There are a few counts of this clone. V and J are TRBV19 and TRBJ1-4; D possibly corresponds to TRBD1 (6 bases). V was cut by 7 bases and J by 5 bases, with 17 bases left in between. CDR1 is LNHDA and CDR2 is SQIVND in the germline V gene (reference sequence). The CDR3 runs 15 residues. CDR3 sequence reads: CASNSFGQSNEKLFF. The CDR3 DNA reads TGTGCCAGTAATTCCTTCGGACAGTCGAATGAAAAACTGTTTTTT.

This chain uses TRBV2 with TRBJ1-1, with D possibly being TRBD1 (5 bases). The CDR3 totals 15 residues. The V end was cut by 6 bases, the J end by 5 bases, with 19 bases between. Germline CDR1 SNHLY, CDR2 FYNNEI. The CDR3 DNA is TGTGCCAGCAGCGCCGACCAGGGCGGAGGGACTGAAGCTTTCTTT. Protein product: CASSADQGGGTEAFF.

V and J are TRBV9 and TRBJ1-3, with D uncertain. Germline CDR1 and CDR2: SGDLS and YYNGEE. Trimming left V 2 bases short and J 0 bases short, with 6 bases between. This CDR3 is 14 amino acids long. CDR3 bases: TGTGCCAGCAGCGTTAGAACCTCTGGAAACACCATATATTTT. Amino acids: CASSVRTSGNTIYF.

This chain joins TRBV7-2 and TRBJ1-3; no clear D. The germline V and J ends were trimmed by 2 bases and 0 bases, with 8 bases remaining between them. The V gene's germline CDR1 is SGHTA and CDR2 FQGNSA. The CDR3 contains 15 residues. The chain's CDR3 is CASSLRWGSGNTIYF. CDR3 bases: TGTGCCAGCAGCTTAAGGTGGGGCTCTGGAAACACCATATATTTT.

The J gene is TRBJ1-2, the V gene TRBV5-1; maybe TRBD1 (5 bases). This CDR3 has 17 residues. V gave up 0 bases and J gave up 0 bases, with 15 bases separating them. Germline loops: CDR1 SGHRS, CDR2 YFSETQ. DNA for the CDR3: TGCGCCAGCAGCTTGGCCCCAGGGCTCCAAGCTAACTATGGCTACACCTTC. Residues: CASSLAPGLQANYGYTF. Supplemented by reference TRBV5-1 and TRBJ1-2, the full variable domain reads KAGVTQTPRYLIKTRGQQVTLSCSPISGHRSVSWYQQTPGQGLQFLFEYFSETQRNKGNFPGRFSGRQFSNSRSEMNVSTLELGDSALYLCASSLAPGLQANYGYTFGSGTRLTVV.

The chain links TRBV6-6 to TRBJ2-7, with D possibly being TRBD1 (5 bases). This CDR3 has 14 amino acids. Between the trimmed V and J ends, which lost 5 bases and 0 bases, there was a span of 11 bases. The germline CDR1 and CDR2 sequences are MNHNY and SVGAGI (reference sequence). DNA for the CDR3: TGTGCCAGCAGTCCCCGGCAGGGCTCCTACGAGCAGTACTTC. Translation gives CASSPRQGSYEQYF.

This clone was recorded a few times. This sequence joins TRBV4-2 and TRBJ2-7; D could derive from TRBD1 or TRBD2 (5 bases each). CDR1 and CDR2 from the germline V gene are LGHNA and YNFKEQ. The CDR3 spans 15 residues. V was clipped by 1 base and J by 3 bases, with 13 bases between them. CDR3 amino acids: CASSQAGTPIYEQYF. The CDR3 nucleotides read TGTGCCAGCAGCCAAGCCGGGACCCCCATCTACGAGCAGTACTTC.

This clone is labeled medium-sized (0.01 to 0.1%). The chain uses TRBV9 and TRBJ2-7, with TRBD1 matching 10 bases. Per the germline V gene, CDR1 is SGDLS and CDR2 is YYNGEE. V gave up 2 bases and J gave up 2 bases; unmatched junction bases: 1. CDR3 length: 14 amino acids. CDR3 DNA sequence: TGTGCCAGCAGCGTGACAGGGGGCGCCTACGAGCAGTACTTC. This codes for CASSVTGGAYEQYF. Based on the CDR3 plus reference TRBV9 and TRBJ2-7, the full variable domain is DSGVTQTPKHLITATGQRVTLRCSPRSGDLSVYWYQQSLDQGLQFLIQYYNGEERAKGNILERFSAQQFPDLHSELNLSSLELGDSALYFCASSVTGGAYEQYFGPGTRLTVT.

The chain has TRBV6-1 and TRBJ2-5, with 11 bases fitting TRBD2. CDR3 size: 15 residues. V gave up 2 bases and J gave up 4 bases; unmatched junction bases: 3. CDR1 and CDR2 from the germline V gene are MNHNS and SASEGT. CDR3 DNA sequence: TGTGCCAGCAGTGAAATACTAGCGGGAGCAGAGACCCAGTACTTC. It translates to CASSEILAGAETQYF.

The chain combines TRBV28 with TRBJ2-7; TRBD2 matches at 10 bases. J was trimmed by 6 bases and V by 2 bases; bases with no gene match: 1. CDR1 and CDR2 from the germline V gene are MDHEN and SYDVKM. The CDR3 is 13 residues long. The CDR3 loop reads CASSLIAGGEQYF. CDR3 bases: TGTGCCAGCAGTTTAATAGCGGGAGGCGAGCAGTACTTC.

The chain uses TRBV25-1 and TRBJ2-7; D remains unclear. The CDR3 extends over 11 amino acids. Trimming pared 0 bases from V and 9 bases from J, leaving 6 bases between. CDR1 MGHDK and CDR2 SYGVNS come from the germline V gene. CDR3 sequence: CASSEYFGQYF. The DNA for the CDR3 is TGTGCCAGCAGTGAATATTTCGGGCAGTACTTC.

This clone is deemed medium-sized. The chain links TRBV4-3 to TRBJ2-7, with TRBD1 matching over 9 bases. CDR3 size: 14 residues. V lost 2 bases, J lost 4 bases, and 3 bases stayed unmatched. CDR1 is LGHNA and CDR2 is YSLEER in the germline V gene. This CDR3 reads CASSQSDRGYEQYF. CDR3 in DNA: TGCGCCAGCAGCCAATCCGACAGGGGGTACGAGCAGTACTTC.

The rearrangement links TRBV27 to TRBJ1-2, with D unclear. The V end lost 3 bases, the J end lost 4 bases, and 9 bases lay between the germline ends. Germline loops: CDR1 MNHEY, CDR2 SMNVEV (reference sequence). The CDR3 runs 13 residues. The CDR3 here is CASSFSEGYGYTF. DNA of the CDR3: TGTGCCAGCAGTTTTTCAGAAGGCTATGGCTACACCTTC.

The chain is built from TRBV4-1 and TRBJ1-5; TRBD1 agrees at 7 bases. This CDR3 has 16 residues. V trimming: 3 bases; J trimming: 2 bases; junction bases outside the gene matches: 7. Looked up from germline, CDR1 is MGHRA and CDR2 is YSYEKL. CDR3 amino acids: CASSHEGQPGNQPQHF. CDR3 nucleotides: TGCGCCAGCAGCCATGAGGGACAGCCGGGCAATCAGCCCCAGCATTTT.

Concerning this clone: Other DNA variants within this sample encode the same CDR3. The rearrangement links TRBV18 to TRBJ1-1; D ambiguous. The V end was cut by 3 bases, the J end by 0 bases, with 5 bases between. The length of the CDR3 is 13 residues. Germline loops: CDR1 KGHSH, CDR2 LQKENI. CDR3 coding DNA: TGTGCCAGCTCACCCGATATGAACACTGAAGCTTTCTTT. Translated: CASSPDMNTEAFF.